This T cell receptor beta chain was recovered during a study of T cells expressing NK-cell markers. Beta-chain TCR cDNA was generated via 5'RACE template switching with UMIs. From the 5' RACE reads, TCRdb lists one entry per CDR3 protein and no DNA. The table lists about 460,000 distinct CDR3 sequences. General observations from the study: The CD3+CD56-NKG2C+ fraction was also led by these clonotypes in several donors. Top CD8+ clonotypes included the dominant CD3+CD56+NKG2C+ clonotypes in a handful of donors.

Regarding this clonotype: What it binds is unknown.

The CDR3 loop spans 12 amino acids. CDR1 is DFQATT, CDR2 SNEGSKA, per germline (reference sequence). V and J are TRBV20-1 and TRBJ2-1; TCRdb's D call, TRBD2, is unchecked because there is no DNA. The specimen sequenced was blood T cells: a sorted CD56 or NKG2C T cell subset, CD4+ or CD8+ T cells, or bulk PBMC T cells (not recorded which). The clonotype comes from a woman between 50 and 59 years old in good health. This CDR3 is CRVGGVGNEQFF.